Each of the 5 T cell receptor beta chains below was sequenced from the same sample in a study of blood T cell repertoires in COVID-19. The protocol was immunoSEQ multiplex PCR, while the TCRdb copy is restricted to in-frame clones and leaves out a portion. The sample shows 250,000 to 300,000 clones, around 81% of them seen only once. Material: peripheral blood. Receptors originate from a woman in her fifties or sixties with active or convalescent COVID-19.

The chain uses TRBV7-8 and TRBJ1-1, with D maybe TRBD1 (5 bases). V was pared by 5 bases and J by 4 bases, with 11 bases between. The CDR3 extends over 13 amino acids. Germline CDR1 is SGHVS and CDR2 is FQNEAQ. In DNA, the CDR3 is TGTGCCAGCAGCCCCAGGGTGACCACTGAAGCTTTCTTT. This translates into CASSPRVTTEAFF.

The V gene is TRBV9, the J gene TRBJ2-3; 7 bases are a match to TRBD1. V was clipped by 2 bases and J by 5 bases; unmatched bases: 8. Germline loops: CDR1 SGDLS, CDR2 YYNGEE. The CDR3 contains 15 residues. The CDR3 nucleotides read TGTGCCAGCAGCGTCCTCAGACAGGGAGTAGATACGCAGTATTTT. This translates into CASSVLRQGVDTQYF.

V gene TRBV29-1 combines with J gene TRBJ1-2, with D hard to call. Germline V gene data show CDR1 as SQVTM and CDR2 as ANQGSEA. Trimming left V 6 bases short and J 1 base short, with 9 bases between. The CDR3 is 12 residues long. In DNA form, the CDR3 reads TGCAGCGTCCCAGATTTTAACTATGGCTACACCTTC. Residues: CSVPDFNYGYTF.

V is TRBV11-2 and J is TRBJ2-3, with 7 bases that match TRBD1. This CDR3 is 16 amino acids long. The germline gives CDR1 SGHAT, CDR2 FQNNGV. Trimming removed 4 bases from V and 2 bases from J; junction bases left unmatched: 9. As DNA, the CDR3 is TGTGCCAGCAGCTCGCTTAGGGGGCGGGCCACAGATACGCAGTATTTT. It is translated as CASSSLRGRATDTQYF.

The rearrangement uses TRBV27 and TRBJ2-4, with 7 nucleotides matching TRBD2. With 6 bases clipped from V and 0 bases from J, the junction kept 5 bases outside the gene matches. The CDR3 has 15 residues. Germline-derived CDR1 and CDR2 are MNHEY and SMNVEV (reference sequence). CDR3 region: CASRTSGEAKNIQYF. The CDR3 bases are TGTGCCAGCAGGACGAGCGGGGAAGCCAAAAACATTCAGTACTTC.